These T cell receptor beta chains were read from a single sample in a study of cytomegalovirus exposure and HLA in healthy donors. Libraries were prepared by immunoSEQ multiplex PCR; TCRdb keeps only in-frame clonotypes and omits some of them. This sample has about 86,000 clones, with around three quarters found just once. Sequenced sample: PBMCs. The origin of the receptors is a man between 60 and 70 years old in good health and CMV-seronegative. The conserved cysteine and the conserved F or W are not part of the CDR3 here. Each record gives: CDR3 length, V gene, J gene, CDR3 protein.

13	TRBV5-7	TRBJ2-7	ASSFVWTGTHEQY
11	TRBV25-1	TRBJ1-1	ASSDTGDTEAF
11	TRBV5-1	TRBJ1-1	ASSLTANTEAF
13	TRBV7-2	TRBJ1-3	ASSLAGVSGNTIY
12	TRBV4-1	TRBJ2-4	ASSQDSGQRIQY
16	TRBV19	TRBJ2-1	ASSMRGGRGLAHNEQF
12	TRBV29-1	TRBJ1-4	SVGDRAGSEKLF
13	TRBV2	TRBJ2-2	ATSRGTGRTGELF
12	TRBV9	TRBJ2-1	ASSVGSSYNEQF
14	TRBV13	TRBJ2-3	ASSTSLAGVGDTQY
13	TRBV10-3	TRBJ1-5	AISESRDSNQPQH
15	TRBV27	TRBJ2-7	ASSPQPDRAGLDEQY
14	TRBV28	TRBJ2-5	ASSLPGQGKQETQY
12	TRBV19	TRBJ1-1	ASSIRQGNPEAF
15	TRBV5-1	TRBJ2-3	ASSFDAGTGGTDTQY
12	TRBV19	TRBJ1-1	ASSTPGRGSEAF
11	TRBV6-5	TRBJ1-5	ASSQGLGQPQH
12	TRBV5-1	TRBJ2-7	ASSLAAGGDEQY
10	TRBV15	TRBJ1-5	ATSSPPGSQH
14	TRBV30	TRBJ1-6	AWSVGGFSYNSPLH
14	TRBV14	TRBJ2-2	ASSHSPFDGGLELF
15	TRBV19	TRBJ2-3	ASSTLLRVARTDTQY
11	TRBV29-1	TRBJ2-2	SVEGQGSGELF
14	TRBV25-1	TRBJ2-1	ASSEPTSGRWDEQF
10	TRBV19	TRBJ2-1	ASSPIQDEQF
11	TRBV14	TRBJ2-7	ASSQVQGIEQY
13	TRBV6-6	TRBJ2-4	ASSSSVLAKNIQY
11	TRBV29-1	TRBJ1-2	SVEGGGKYGYT
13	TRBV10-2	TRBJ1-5	ASSELRGPGQPQH
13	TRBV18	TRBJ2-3	ASSPSREATDTQY
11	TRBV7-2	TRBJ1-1	ASSGPGYTEAF
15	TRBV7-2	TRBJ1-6	ASSSRQTSSYNSPLH
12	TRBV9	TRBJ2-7	ASSGRLANGEQY
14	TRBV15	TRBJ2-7	ATSRAFDSSRSEQY
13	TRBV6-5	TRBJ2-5	ASRAGQANQETQY
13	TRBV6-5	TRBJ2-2	ASSWDNTNTGELF
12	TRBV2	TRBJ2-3	ASNTGYQADTQY
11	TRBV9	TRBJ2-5	ASSDEVQETQY
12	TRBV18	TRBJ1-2	ASSGTGDPYGYT
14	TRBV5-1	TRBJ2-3	ASSQKTGRSTDTQY
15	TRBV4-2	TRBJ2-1	ASSQEVQRASYNEQF
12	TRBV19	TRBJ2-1	ASSSGQKFNEQF
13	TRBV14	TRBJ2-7	ASSLGQGARYEQY
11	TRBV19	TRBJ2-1	ASSAAAYNEQF
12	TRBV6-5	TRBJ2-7	ASSSSRGPYEQY
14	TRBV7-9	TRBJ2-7	ASSLEGRDRGYEQY
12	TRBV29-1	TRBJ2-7	SVGSDGQSYEQY
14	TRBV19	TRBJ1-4	ASSTPRGGANEKLF
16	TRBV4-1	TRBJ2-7	ASSLGPGTSGTPYEQY
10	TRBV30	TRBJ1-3	ALQPGGNTIY
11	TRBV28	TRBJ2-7	ASSSRLTYEQY
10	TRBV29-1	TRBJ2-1	SVEKYYNEQF
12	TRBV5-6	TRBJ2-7	ASSWGGQGGEQY
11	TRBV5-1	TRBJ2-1	ASSFGTSNEQF
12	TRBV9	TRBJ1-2	ASSPGGGSYGYT